These T cell receptor beta chains were read from a single sample in a study of blood T cell repertoires in COVID-19. Here immunoSEQ multiplex PCR was the method, and the copy in TCRdb shows in-frame clones only, minus some. The repertoire has around 340,000 clones, approximately 86% of them found once; the top ten carry about 7%. The sample taken for sequencing was peripheral blood. All receptors come from a woman aged 55-70 years with COVID-19, enrolled during active disease. The conserved cysteine and the conserved F or W are not part of the CDR3 here.

14,TRBJ1-1,TRBV9,ASSVDGGFMNTEAF
12,TRBJ2-5,TRBV24-1,ATSDTRAREAQY
14,TRBJ2-2,TRBV7-8,ASSETGGAGTGELF
12,TRBJ2-1,TRBV18,ASSPPSKGNEQF
11,TRBJ1-6,TRBV19,ASSPTGDSPLH
13,TRBJ2-7,TRBV11-3,ASSDTGGAFNEQY
14,TRBJ1-3,TRBV7-2,ASSLGPGGSGNTIY
12,TRBJ2-1,TRBV6-5,ASSYSSGGNEQF
12,TRBJ2-7,TRBV7-8,ASSRRDRGYEQY
10,TRBJ1-6,TRBV11-2,ASTWRGGPLH
10,TRBJ2-7,TRBV6-1,ASSERGHEQY
11,TRBJ2-7,TRBV2,ASSGQGAGEQY
15,TRBJ2-3,TRBV3-1/TRBV3-2,ASSHPWGRGFTDTQY
14,TRBJ2-4,TRBV25-1,ASSSGLTLAKNIQY
11,TRBJ1-2,TRBV6-5,ASSPTGGGGYT
10,TRBJ1-1,TRBV21-1,ASGRGNTEAF
12,TRBJ2-7,TRBV5-1,ASSHWDSAGEQY
13,TRBJ1-2,TRBV4-2,ASSQGRDRGEGYT
13,TRBJ1-6,TRBV27,ASSARSLDKSPLH
12,TRBJ2-7,TRBV27,ASSPTGSSYEQY
11,TRBJ2-3,TRBV27,ASKQSSTDTQY
10,TRBJ2-7,TRBV12-3/TRBV12-4,ASRSRVGEQY
13,TRBJ2-1,TRBV15,ATSRAGSSYNEQF
11,TRBJ2-7,TRBV30,AWSRGGLYEQY
13,TRBJ2-7,TRBV5-1,ASSLVYRSRYEQY
9,TRBJ2-7,TRBV20-1,SAWTGAEQY
12,TRBJ2-5,TRBV10-3,AINERGGGKTQY
13,TRBJ2-5,TRBV7-8,ASSESSGGHGTQY
12,TRBJ2-3,TRBV21-1,ASSTLGGGEMQY
13,TRBJ1-2,TRBV27,ASSLTGRDGYGYT
11,TRBJ1-1,TRBV9,ASSVVRAAEAF
11,TRBJ1-5,TRBV12-3/TRBV12-4,ASSLRGNQPQH
15,TRBJ2-2,TRBV7-7,ASSLGFQGWNTGELF
13,TRBJ2-1,TRBV19,ASSFSGTSYNEQF
13,TRBJ1-5,TRBV19,ASSMEGAVRQPQH
14,TRBJ2-3,TRBV3-1/TRBV3-2,ASSQAGRGGQDTQY
17,TRBJ1-3,TRBV5-1,ASSLTAARGTASGNTIY
17,TRBJ2-3,TRBV13,ASRRSIGLAGGHTDTQY
13,TRBJ1-3,TRBV6-5,ASSLYGTGRDTIY
13,TRBJ1-4,TRBV27,ASSSRPGGKEKLF
18,TRBJ2-3,TRBV7-3,ASSLTGLAGGTPFTDTQY
13,TRBJ2-3,TRBV7-2,ASSLVAGGADTQY
11,TRBJ1-1,TRBV6-4,ASSLDRNTEAF
13,TRBJ2-1,TRBV7-3,ASSFGTSGFTEQF
15,TRBJ1-6,TRBV9,ASSEGDRPIYNSPLH
11,TRBJ2-7,TRBV6-5,ASSQIGGSEQY
16,TRBJ1-4,TRBV4-1,ASSQDLPNRGINEKLF
12,TRBJ1-6,TRBV5-1,ASSSGTPNSPLH
12,TRBJ1-2,TRBV9,ASSDRTGPYGYT
12,TRBJ2-7,TRBV5-6,ASSPMGGAYEQY
15,TRBJ2-3,TRBV5-8,ASSLVGGGAGTDTQY
14,TRBJ2-1,TRBV3-1/TRBV3-2,ASSQGANPGYNEQF
11,TRBJ2-1,TRBV12-3/TRBV12-4,ASSLGAYNEQF
15,TRBJ1-1,TRBV10-1,ASSETKSRGLRTEAF
13,TRBJ2-3,TRBV19,ASSIVRGAIDTQY
11,TRBJ1-2,TRBV5-6,ASSFLMADGYT
12,TRBJ1-5,TRBV10-3,AISAEKGYQPQH
10,TRBJ1-2,TRBV24-1,ATSVQVAGYT